The rows below give T cell receptor beta chains drawn from one sample of a study of blood T cell repertoires in COVID-19. Sequencing was performed with immunoSEQ multiplex PCR; in TCRdb, only in-frame clones are kept and a portion is missing. The sample contains hundreds of thousands of clones, around nine tenths of which appear only once. The source material was peripheral blood. These receptors were collected from a woman between 65 and 79 years old with COVID-19, enrolled during active disease. The CDR3 runs from the conserved cysteine through the conserved F or W. Fields, in order: V gene, D gene, J gene, clone size, CDR3 DNA, CDR3 protein. A D gene is named only where the DNA matches it firmly. Clone size, where shown, is once, few, many, or a class for clones that have expanded.

v_gene: TRBV28
d_gene: .
j_gene: TRBJ1-1
abundance: .
CDR3nt: TGTGCCAGCGCTGTAACCAGGGTTAACACTGAAGCTTTCTTT
CDR3aa: CASAVTRVNTEAFF

v_gene: TRBV10-2
d_gene: .
j_gene: TRBJ1-2
abundance: .
CDR3nt: TGCGCCAGCAGTTCTTACCGGGACAAGGATTATGGCTACACCTTC
CDR3aa: CASSSYRDKDYGYTF

v_gene: TRBV9
d_gene: TRBD2
j_gene: TRBJ2-1
abundance: .
CDR3nt: TGTGCCAGCAGCGTAGCCCGGCGGCCGGGGGGGCCCACCTACAATGAGCAGTTCTTC
CDR3aa: CASSVARRPGGPTYNEQFF

v_gene: TRBV25-1
d_gene: .
j_gene: TRBJ1-1
abundance: .
CDR3nt: TGTGCCAGCACTTGGGACACCGTCACTGAAGCTTTCTTT
CDR3aa: CASTWDTVTEAFF

v_gene: TRBV28
d_gene: TRBD2
j_gene: TRBJ2-7
abundance: .
CDR3nt: TGTGCCAGCAGTTCGCTAGCGGGGGGTTACGAGCAGTACTTC
CDR3aa: CASSSLAGGYEQYF

v_gene: TRBV30
d_gene: .
j_gene: TRBJ1-3
abundance: .
CDR3nt: TGTGCCTGGGCCTTCCGGGGAAACACCATATATTTT
CDR3aa: CAWAFRGNTIYF

v_gene: TRBV6-1
d_gene: .
j_gene: TRBJ1-5
abundance: .
CDR3nt: TGTGCCAGCAGTGAGATCTATAGCAATCAGCCCCAGCATTTT
CDR3aa: CASSEIYSNQPQHF

v_gene: TRBV30
d_gene: TRBD1
j_gene: TRBJ1-1
abundance: .
CDR3nt: TGTGCCTGGGACAGGGGTCCTGAAGCTTTCTTT
CDR3aa: CAWDRGPEAFF

v_gene: TRBV4-2
d_gene: .
j_gene: TRBJ1-1
abundance: .
CDR3nt: TGTGCCAGCAGCCCAACGCAGGGTAACACTGAAGCTTTCTTT
CDR3aa: CASSPTQGNTEAFF

v_gene: TRBV4-1
d_gene: .
j_gene: TRBJ2-7
abundance: .
CDR3nt: TGCGCCAGCTCCCCGAGGGTCTCGAGCTCCTACGAGCAGTACTTC
CDR3aa: CASSPRVSSSYEQYF

v_gene: TRBV15
d_gene: TRBD2
j_gene: TRBJ2-5
abundance: .
CDR3nt: TGTGCCACCAGCGGGCGTTTAGCGGGGTTGGATCTGACCCAGTACTTC
CDR3aa: CATSGRLAGLDLTQYF

v_gene: TRBV7-2
d_gene: TRBD2
j_gene: TRBJ2-7
abundance: once
CDR3nt: TGTGCCAGCAGCTTAGGGGACTACAGGCTCGGGGAGCAGTACTTC
CDR3aa: CASSLGDYRLGEQYF

v_gene: TRBV9
d_gene: TRBD2
j_gene: TRBJ2-3
abundance: .
CDR3nt: TGTGCCAGCAGCGTAGACTTAGCGGGGCGTAGCACAGATACGCAGTATTTT
CDR3aa: CASSVDLAGRSTDTQYF

v_gene: TRBV29-1
d_gene: .
j_gene: TRBJ1-1
abundance: .
CDR3nt: TGCAGCGGGTCCCGGGACACTGAAGCTTTCTTT
CDR3aa: CSGSRDTEAFF

v_gene: TRBV5-4
d_gene: .
j_gene: TRBJ1-2
abundance: .
CDR3nt: TGTGCCAGCAGCGGTGGTCCGGGAACCTATGGCTACACCTTC
CDR3aa: CASSGGPGTYGYTF

v_gene: TRBV28
d_gene: TRBD1
j_gene: TRBJ1-1
abundance: .
CDR3nt: TGTGCCAGCAGTTCCCCCGGGACAGGGACTACGGAAGCTTTCTTT
CDR3aa: CASSSPGTGTTEAFF

v_gene: TRBV4-1
d_gene: .
j_gene: TRBJ1-5
abundance: .
CDR3nt: TGCGCCAGCAGCCGAACAGGGTTGAACAATCAGCCCCAGCATTTT
CDR3aa: CASSRTGLNNQPQHF

v_gene: TRBV4-1
d_gene: .
j_gene: TRBJ1-2
abundance: once
CDR3nt: TGCGCCAGCAGCCAACACGAGGGGGACTATGGCTACACCTTC
CDR3aa: CASSQHEGDYGYTF

v_gene: TRBV24-1
d_gene: TRBD1
j_gene: TRBJ1-1
abundance: .
CDR3nt: TGTGCCACCGGGGGACAGGAAAACACTGAAGCTTTCTTT
CDR3aa: CATGGQENTEAFF

v_gene: TRBV6-5
d_gene: .
j_gene: TRBJ1-5
abundance: .
CDR3nt: TGTGCCAGCAGTTACTCCGTCCGTCAGCCCCAGCATTTT
CDR3aa: CASSYSVRQPQHF

v_gene: TRBV7-2
d_gene: .
j_gene: TRBJ1-1
abundance: few
CDR3nt: TGTGCCAGCAGCTTATATCCGGGGTTGAACACTGAAGCTTTCTTT
CDR3aa: CASSLYPGLNTEAFF

v_gene: TRBV4-1
d_gene: .
j_gene: TRBJ2-5
abundance: .
CDR3nt: TGCGCCAGCAGCCAAGTATACGGGGGTAGGGACCAAGAGACCCAGTACTTC
CDR3aa: CASSQVYGGRDQETQYF

v_gene: TRBV6-2/TRBV6-3
d_gene: .
j_gene: TRBJ2-7
abundance: .
CDR3nt: TGTGCCAGCAGTGCACGGGGTCGGGGTGCCTCCTACGAGCAGTACTTC
CDR3aa: CASSARGRGASYEQYF

v_gene: TRBV9
d_gene: .
j_gene: TRBJ1-2
abundance: .
CDR3nt: TGTGCCAGCAGCACCTCGTCTAGCTACACCTTC
CDR3aa: CASSTSSSYTF

v_gene: TRBV10-3
d_gene: TRBD2
j_gene: TRBJ2-3
abundance: .
CDR3nt: TGTGCCATCAGTATCAGCGGGGGGGAAGGAGATACGCAGTATTTT
CDR3aa: CAISISGGEGDTQYF

v_gene: TRBV27
d_gene: .
j_gene: TRBJ1-6
abundance: once
CDR3nt: TGTGCCAGCAGTTTAGTGGGGGGTGCGTATAATTCACCCCTCCACTTT
CDR3aa: CASSLVGGAYNSPLHF

v_gene: TRBV3-1/TRBV3-2
d_gene: .
j_gene: TRBJ2-4
abundance: .
CDR3nt: TGTGCCAGCAGCCAGCAGGGATCGGCCAAAAACATTCAGTACTTC
CDR3aa: CASSQQGSAKNIQYF

v_gene: TRBV29-1
d_gene: .
j_gene: TRBJ1-5
abundance: .
CDR3nt: TGCAGCCCCTATACGGGTGGCCAGCCCCAGCATTTT
CDR3aa: CSPYTGGQPQHF

v_gene: TRBV28
d_gene: .
j_gene: TRBJ2-1
abundance: once
CDR3nt: TGTGCCAGCACCTCCGGGTCCTACTACAATGAGCAGTTCTTC
CDR3aa: CASTSGSYYNEQFF

v_gene: TRBV11-2
d_gene: TRBD2
j_gene: TRBJ2-1
abundance: .
CDR3nt: TGTGCCAGCAGCCCCTTAAGCTGGACTAGCGTGAGCAATGAGCAGTTCTTC
CDR3aa: CASSPLSWTSVSNEQFF

v_gene: TRBV6-5
d_gene: .
j_gene: TRBJ1-1
abundance: .
CDR3nt: TGTGCCAGCAGTTACTCCACAGGTGAAGCTTTCTTT
CDR3aa: CASSYSTGEAFF

v_gene: TRBV24-1
d_gene: .
j_gene: TRBJ1-2
abundance: .
CDR3nt: TGTGCCACCAGTGATCCGGGGACTCTTGGCTACACCTTC
CDR3aa: CATSDPGTLGYTF

v_gene: TRBV7-2
d_gene: .
j_gene: TRBJ1-2
abundance: .
CDR3nt: TGTGCCAGCAGCGGTCTCTCGGTCCGCGGCTACACCTTC
CDR3aa: CASSGLSVRGYTF

v_gene: TRBV27
d_gene: TRBD1
j_gene: TRBJ1-1
abundance: .
CDR3nt: TGTGCCAGCACCCAGGGGGCTTGGGGAAACACTGAAGCTTTCTTT
CDR3aa: CASTQGAWGNTEAFF

v_gene: TRBV6-6
d_gene: .
j_gene: TRBJ1-1
abundance: .
CDR3nt: TGTGCCAGCAGTTACGATCAGGGGAACACTGAAGCTTTCTTT
CDR3aa: CASSYDQGNTEAFF